This T cell receptor (beta chain) is drawn from a study of T cell changes during pregnancy in multiple sclerosis. TCRdb keeps only in-frame clones here, not all; method: immunoSEQ multiplex PCR. The sample consists of more than 40,000 clones, 80% to 95% of them appearing once. Trimming removed 0 bases from V and 0 bases from J, with 17 bases in between. This CDR3 contains 18 residues. CDR1 and CDR2 from the germline V gene are LGHNA and YSLEER. The TCR was taken from a female donor with multiple sclerosis, enrolled in a pregnancy study. The V call is TRBV4-3, the J call TRBJ1-1; tentatively, D is TRBD1 (5 bases). This sample comprised CD8+ T cells from peripheral blood mononuclear cells, obtained after pregnancy. CDR3 nucleotides: TGCGCCAGCAGCCAAGATTATGGGGGAGGCAGGCTGAACACTGAAGCTTTCTTT. This codes for CASSQDYGGGRLNTEAFF.